Each of the 5 T cell receptor beta chains below was sequenced from the same sample in a study of cytomegalovirus exposure and HLA in healthy donors. It was with 60 Vbeta and 13 Jbeta primers that the PCR ran. Profiled with immunoSEQ multiplex PCR; TCRdb holds only in-frame clones, not every one. This sample has 100,000 to 150,000 clones, with 82% found just once. The material sequenced was PBMCs. The receptors were gathered from a boy aged 5-17 years in good health and CMV-seronegative.

V is TRBV2 and J is TRBJ2-3; a weak D match, TRBD2 (5 bases). The germline gives CDR1 SNHLY, CDR2 FYNNEI. This CDR3 contains 16 residues. V lost 5 bases and J 4 bases, leaving 19 bases between the germline ends. CDR3 protein: CASSHTLGSSADTQYF. In DNA form, the CDR3 reads TGTGCCAGCAGTCACACGTTAGGGAGTTCGGCAGATACGCAGTATTTT.

The chain combines TRBV5-1 with TRBJ2-3, with D possibly being TRBD2 (5 bases). The V gene lost 0 bases and the J gene lost 4 bases, with 6 bases spanning the gap. The CDR3 length is 13 residues. Per the germline V gene, CDR1 is SGHRS and CDR2 is YFSETQ. CDR3 in DNA: TGCGCCAGCAGCTTGGTCGGGGCAGATACGCAGTATTTT. It codes for CASSLVGADTQYF. The full variable domain, with the rest looked up from reference TRBV5-1 and TRBJ2-3, is KAGVTQTPRYLIKTRGQQVTLSCSPISGHRSVSWYQQTPGQGLQFLFEYFSETQRNKGNFPGRFSGRQFSNSRSEMNVSTLELGDSALYLCASSLVGADTQYFGPGTRLTVL.

This chain connects TRBV6-6 to TRBJ2-1, with 11 bases matching TRBD2. The CDR3 is 14 amino acids. The junction had 6 bases not matched to a gene; V was cut back by 6 bases and J by 8 bases. Germline V CDR1 and CDR2: MNHNY, SVGAGI (reference sequence). This CDR3 reads CASSRQTSGDEQFF. DNA for the CDR3: TGTGCCAGCAGCCGACAGACTAGCGGGGATGAGCAGTTCTTC.

This clone was found a few times. The V and J genes are TRBV7-9 and TRBJ1-1; D is ambiguous. Looked up from germline, CDR1 is SEHNR and CDR2 is FQNEAQ (reference sequence). The CDR3 spans 13 residues. Trimming shortened V by 6 bases and J by 4 bases, and 12 bases separated the two germline ends. CDR3 nucleotide sequence: TGTGCCAGCAGTGCTGTCGGTAGCACTGAAGCTTTCTTT. This codes for CASSAVGSTEAFF.

To note about this clone: Lacking the conserved final phenylalanine or tryptophan, this CDR3 likely reflects a read error. This chain links TRBV12-5 with TRBJ2-4; TRBD2 is a possible D gene (5 bases). This CDR3 has 14 residues. The germline V and J ends were trimmed by 4 bases and 8 bases, with 15 bases remaining between them. Germline CDR1 and CDR2: LGHNT and FRNRAP. This CDR3 is CASGYGVRVDIQYL. The CDR3 DNA reads TGTGCTAGTGGTTACGGGGTTAGGGTAGACATTCAGTACCTC.